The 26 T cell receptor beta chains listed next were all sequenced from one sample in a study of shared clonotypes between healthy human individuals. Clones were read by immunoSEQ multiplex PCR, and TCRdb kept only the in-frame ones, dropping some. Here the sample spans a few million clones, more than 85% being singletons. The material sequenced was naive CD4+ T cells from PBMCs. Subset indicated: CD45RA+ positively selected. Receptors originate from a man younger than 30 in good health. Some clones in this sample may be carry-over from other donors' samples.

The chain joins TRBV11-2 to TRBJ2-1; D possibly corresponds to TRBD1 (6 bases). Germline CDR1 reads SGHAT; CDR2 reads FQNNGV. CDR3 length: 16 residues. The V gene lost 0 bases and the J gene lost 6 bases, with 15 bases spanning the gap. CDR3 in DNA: TGTGCCAGCAGCTTAGATGGGGGCAGGGAACCCAATGAGCAGTTCTTC. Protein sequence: CASSLDGGREPNEQFF.

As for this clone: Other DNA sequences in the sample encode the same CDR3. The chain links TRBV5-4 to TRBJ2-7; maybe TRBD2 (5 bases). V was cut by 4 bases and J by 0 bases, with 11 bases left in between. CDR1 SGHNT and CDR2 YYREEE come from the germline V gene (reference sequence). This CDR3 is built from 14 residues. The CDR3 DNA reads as TGTGCCAGCAGCCCCGGAGGTCTCTCCTACGAGCAGTACTTC. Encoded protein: CASSPGGLSYEQYF.

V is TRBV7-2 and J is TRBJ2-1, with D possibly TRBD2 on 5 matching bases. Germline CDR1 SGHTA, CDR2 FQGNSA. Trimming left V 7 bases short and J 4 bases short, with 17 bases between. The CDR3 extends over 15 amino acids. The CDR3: CASTQQRAGYNEQFF. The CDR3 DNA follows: TGTGCCAGCACTCAACAGAGGGCAGGTTACAATGAGCAGTTCTTC.

The DNA for the CDR3 is TGTGCCAGCAGTCCCGTGGCAGGTGGAAACACCATATATTTT. It encodes CASSPVAGGNTIYF. V gene TRBV7-2 combines with J gene TRBJ1-3; no clear D gene. The CDR3 runs to 14 residues. Looked up from germline, CDR1 is SGHTA and CDR2 is FQGNSA. V lost 6 bases and J lost 3, with 12 bases in between.

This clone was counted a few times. CDR3 DNA: TGCAGCGTTGAAGGGCGGGGATCTAACACTGAAGCTTTCTTT. This translates into CSVEGRGSNTEAFF. The V call is TRBV29-1, the J call TRBJ1-1; D ambiguous. The CDR3 consists of 14 residues. The germline gives CDR1 SQVTM, CDR2 ANQGSEA. V was cut by 1 base and J by 2 bases, with 11 bases left in between. Filled out from reference TRBV29-1 and TRBJ1-1, the complete variable domain reads SAVISQKPSRDICQRGTSLTIQCQVDSQVTMMFWYRQQPGQSLTLIATANQGSEATYESGFVIDKFPISRPNLTFSTLTVSNMSPEDSSIYLCSVEGRGSNTEAFFGQGTRLTVV.

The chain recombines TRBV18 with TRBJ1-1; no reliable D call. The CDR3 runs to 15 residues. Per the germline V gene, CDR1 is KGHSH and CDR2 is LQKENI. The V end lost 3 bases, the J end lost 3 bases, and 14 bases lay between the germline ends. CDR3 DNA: TGTGCCAGCTCACCTACTCTACCTGGGGACACTGAAGCTTTCTTT. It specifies CASSPTLPGDTEAFF.

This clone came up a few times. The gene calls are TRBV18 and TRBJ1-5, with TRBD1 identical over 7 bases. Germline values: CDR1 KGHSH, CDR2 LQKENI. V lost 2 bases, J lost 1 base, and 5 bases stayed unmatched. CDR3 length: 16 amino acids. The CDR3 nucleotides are TGTGCCAGCTCACCAACAGGGGCGGGGAGCAATCAGCCCCAGCATTTT. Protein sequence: CASSPTGAGSNQPQHF.

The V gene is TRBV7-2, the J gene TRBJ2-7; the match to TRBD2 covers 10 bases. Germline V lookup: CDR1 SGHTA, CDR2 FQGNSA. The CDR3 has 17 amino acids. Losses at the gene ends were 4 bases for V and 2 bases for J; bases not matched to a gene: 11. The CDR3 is CASSSRGVLAGAYEQYF. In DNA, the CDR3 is TGTGCCAGCAGCTCCCGGGGAGTGCTAGCGGGGGCCTACGAGCAGTACTTC.

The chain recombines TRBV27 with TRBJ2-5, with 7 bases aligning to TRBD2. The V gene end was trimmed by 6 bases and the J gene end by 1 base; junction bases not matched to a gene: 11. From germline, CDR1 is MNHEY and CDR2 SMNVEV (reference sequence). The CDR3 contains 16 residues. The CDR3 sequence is CASSSGRVNGQETQYF. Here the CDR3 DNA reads TGTGCCAGCAGCTCTGGGAGGGTAAATGGCCAAGAGACCCAGTACTTC.

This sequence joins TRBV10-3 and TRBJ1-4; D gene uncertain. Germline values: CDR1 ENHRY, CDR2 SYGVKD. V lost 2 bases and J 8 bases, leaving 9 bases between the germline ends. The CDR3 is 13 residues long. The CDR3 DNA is TGTGCCATCAGTGAGGGCTCGGGGGAAAAACTGTTTTTT. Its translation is CAISEGSGEKLFF.

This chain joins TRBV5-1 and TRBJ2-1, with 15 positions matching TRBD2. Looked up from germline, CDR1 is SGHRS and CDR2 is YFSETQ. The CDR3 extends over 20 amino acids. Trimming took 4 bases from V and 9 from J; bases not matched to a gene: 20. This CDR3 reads CASSDRYVGTSGRLGGEQFF. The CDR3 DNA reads TGCGCCAGCAGCGATCGTTACGTTGGGACTAGCGGGAGGCTTGGTGGTGAGCAGTTCTTC.

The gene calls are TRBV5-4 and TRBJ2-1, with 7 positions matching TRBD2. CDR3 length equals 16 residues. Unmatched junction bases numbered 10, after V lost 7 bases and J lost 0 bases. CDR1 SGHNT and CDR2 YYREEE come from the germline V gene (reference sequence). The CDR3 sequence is CASVVGGRSSYNEQFF. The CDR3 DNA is TGTGCCAGCGTAGTAGGCGGGAGAAGCTCCTACAATGAGCAGTTCTTC.

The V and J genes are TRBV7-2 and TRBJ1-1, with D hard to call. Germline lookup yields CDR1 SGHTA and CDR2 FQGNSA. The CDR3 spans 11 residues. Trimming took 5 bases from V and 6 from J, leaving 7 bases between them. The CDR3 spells CASSPSAEAFF. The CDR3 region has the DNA TGTGCCAGCAGCCCCTCCGCTGAAGCTTTCTTT.

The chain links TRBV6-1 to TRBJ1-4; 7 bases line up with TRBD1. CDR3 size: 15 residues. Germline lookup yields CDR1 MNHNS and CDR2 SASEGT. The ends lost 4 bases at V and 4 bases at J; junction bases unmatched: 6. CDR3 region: CASSVVGQDNEKLFF. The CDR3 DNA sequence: TGTGCCAGCAGTGTGGTAGGACAGGATAATGAAAAACTGTTTTTT.

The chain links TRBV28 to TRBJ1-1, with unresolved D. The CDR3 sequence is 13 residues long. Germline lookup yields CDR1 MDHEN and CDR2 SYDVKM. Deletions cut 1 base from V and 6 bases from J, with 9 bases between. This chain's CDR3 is CASSLFGVSEAFF. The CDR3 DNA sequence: TGTGCCAGCAGTTTATTTGGGGTCTCTGAAGCTTTCTTT.

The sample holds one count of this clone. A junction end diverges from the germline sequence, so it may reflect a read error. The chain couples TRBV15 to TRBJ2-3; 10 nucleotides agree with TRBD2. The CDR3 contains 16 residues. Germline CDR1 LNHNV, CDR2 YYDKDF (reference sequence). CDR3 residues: CATSRGIAGGTDTQYF. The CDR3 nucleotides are TGTGCCACCAGCAGAGGAATAGCGGGAGGCACTGATACGCAGTATTTT. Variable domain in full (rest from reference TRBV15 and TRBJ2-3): DAMVIQNPRYQVTQFGKPVTLSCSQTLNHNVMYWYQQKSSQAPKLLFHYYDKDFNNEADTPDNFQSRRPNTSFCFLDIRSPGLGDTAMYLCATSRGIAGGTDTQYFGPGTRLTVL.

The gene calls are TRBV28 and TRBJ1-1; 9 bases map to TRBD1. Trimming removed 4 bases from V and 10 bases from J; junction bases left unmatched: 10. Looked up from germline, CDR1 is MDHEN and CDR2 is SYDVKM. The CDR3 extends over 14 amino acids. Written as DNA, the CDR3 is TGTGCCAGCAGTTCACGAGCCCGGACAGGGGTAGCTTTCTTT. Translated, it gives CASSSRARTGVAFF.

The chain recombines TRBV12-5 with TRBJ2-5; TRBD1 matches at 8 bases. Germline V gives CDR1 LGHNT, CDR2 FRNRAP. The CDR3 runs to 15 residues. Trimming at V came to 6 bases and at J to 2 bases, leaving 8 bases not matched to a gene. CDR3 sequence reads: CASGLDRVRQETQYF. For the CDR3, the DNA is TGTGCTAGTGGACTGGACAGGGTGAGGCAAGAGACCCAGTACTTC.

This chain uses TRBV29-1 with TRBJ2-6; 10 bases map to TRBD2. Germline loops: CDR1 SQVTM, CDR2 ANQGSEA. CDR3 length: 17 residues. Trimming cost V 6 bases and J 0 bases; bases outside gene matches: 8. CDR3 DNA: TGCAGCGTGGCGGCTAGCGGGAGTTTCTCTGGGGCCAACGTCCTGACTTTC. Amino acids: CSVAASGSFSGANVLTF.

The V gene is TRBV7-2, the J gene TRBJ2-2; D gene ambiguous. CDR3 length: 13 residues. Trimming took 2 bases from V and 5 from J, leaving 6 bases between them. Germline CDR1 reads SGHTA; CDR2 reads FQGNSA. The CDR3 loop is CASSLLQTGELFF. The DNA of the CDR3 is TGTGCCAGCAGCTTATTACAGACCGGGGAGCTGTTTTTT.

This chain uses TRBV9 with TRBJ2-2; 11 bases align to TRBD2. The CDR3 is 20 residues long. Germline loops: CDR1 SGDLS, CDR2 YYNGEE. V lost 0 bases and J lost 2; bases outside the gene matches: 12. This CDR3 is CASSVVGTSGSTINTGELFF. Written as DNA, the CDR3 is TGTGCCAGCAGCGTAGTTGGTACTAGCGGGAGTACGATCAACACCGGGGAGCTGTTTTTT.

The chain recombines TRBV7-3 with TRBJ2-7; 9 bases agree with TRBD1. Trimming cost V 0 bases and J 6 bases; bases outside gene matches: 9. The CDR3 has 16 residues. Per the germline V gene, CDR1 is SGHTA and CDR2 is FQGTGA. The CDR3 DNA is TGTGCCAGCAGCTTAACTTCAGGGACAGGGCCTCTCGAGCAGTACTTC. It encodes CASSLTSGTGPLEQYF. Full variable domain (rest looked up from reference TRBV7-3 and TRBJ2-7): GAGVSQTPSNKVTEKGKYVELRCDPISGHTALYWYRQSLGQGPEFLIYFQGTGAADDSGLPNDRFFAVRPEGSVSTLKIQRTERGDSAVYLCASSLTSGTGPLEQYFGPGTRLTVT.

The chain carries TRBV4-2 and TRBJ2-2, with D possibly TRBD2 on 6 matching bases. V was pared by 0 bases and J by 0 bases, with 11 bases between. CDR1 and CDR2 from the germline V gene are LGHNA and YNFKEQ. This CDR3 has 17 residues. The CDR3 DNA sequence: TGTGCCAGCAGCCAAGAGGGTGGCGGGGCGAACACCGGGGAGCTGTTTTTT. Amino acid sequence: CASSQEGGGANTGELFF.

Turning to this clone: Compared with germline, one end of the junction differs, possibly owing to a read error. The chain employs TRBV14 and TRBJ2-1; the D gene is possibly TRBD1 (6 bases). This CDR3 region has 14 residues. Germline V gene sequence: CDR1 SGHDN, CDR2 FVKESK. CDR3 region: CASSPFPGPSRGIF. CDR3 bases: TGTGCCAGCAGCCCCTTCCCTGGGCCGTCCAGGGGAATCTTC.

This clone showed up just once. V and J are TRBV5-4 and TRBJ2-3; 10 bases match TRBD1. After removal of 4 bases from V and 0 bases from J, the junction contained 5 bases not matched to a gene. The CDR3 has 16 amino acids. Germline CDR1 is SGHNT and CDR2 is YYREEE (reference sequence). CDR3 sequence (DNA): TGTGCCAGCAGCGCAGACAGGGGGCCCAGCACAGATACGCAGTATTTT. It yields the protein CASSADRGPSTDTQYF.

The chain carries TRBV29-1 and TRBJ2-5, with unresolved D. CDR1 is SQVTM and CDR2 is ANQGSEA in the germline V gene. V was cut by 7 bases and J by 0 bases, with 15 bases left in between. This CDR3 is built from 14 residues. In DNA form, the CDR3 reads TGCAGCGCCGAAGGCGATCGGCACCAAGAGACCCAGTACTTC. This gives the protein CSAEGDRHQETQYF.